This passage covers 10 T cell receptor beta chains from one sample sequenced in a study of blood T cell repertoires in COVID-19. Repertoires were generated with immunoSEQ multiplex PCR, while TCRdb's copy carries only in-frame clones and drops some. The table shows around 58,000 clones, with 90% occurring only once. Sample: peripheral blood. Receptor source: a human donor with active COVID-19. The donor label of this sample is uncertain.

This chain links TRBV28 with TRBJ1-2, with D maybe TRBD1 (5 bases). CDR1 is MDHEN, CDR2 SYDVKM, per germline. This CDR3 contains 13 residues. The V and J ends lost 6 bases and 8 bases respectively, with 16 bases between them. CDR3 region: CASRPGLLGGYTF. The CDR3, as DNA: TGTGCCAGCAGGCCGGGACTCCTTGGAGGCTACACCTTC.

The V and J genes are TRBV7-9 and TRBJ1-1, with 9 bases matching TRBD1. The V segment lost 2 bases and the J segment 0 bases; nucleotides outside the gene matches: 7. CDR1 SEHNR and CDR2 FQNEAQ come from the germline V gene (reference sequence). CDR3 length: 17 amino acids. DNA for the CDR3: TGTGCCAGCAGCTTACGGGACAGGGACCCTATGAACACTGAAGCTTTCTTT. Amino acid sequence: CASSLRDRDPMNTEAFF.

The genes are TRBV30 and TRBJ2-3, with D maybe TRBD2 (6 bases). The CDR3 has 16 amino acids. Germline assignment: CDR1 GTSNPN and CDR2 SVGIG (reference sequence). Trimming removed 5 bases from V and 2 bases from J, with 20 bases in between. CDR3 DNA sequence: TGTGCCTGGGTACTCGGGGGTTGGCGGAACACAGATACGCAGTATTTT. The encoded protein is CAWVLGGWRNTDTQYF. The entire variable domain, with the rest obtained from reference TRBV30 and TRBJ2-3, is as follows: SQTIHQWPATLVQPVGSPLSLECTVEGTSNPNLYWYRQAAGRGLQLLFYSVGIGQISSEVPQNLSASRPQDRQFILSSKKLLLSDSGFYLCAWVLGGWRNTDTQYFGPGTRLTVL.

The rearrangement links TRBV6-4 to TRBJ1-4; 7 nucleotides align to TRBD1. The CDR3 has 13 residues. Germline lookup yields CDR1 MRHNA and CDR2 SNTAGT. The J segment lost 8 bases and the V segment lost 9 bases, leaving 9 bases of the junction unmatched. CDR3 bases: TGTGCCAGGAGACAGGGAGGTTGCGAAAAACTGTTTTTT. It encodes CARRQGGCEKLFF.

This clone appeared a single time. The CDR3 spells CASTLLFSSYEQYF. In DNA form, the CDR3 reads TGTGCCAGCACCCTCCTCTTTAGCTCCTACGAGCAGTACTTC. The rearrangement links TRBV27 to TRBJ2-7; D is unclear. Germline V CDR1 and CDR2: MNHEY, SMNVEV (reference sequence). The CDR3 has 14 residues. V was shortened by 7 bases and J by 0 bases, with 13 bases between the two germline ends.

Here the CDR3 reads CASSFGTGGDYGYTF. CDR3 in DNA: TGTGCCAGCAGCTTTGGGACAGGGGGCGACTATGGCTACACCTTC. The chain is built from TRBV5-6 and TRBJ1-2; 12 bases are shared with TRBD1. CDR1 is SGHDT, CDR2 YYEEEE, per germline. The V segment lost 2 bases and the J segment 3 bases; nucleotides outside the gene matches: 2. CDR3 size: 15 residues.

The chain recombines TRBV7-2 with TRBJ2-2, with 8 bases matching TRBD1. CDR3 size: 15 residues. CDR1 and CDR2 from the germline V gene are SGHTA and FQGNSA. V dropped 5 bases and J dropped 4; count of bases not matched to a gene: 6. The CDR3 protein is CASSTTGAGTGELFF. Here the CDR3 DNA reads TGTGCCAGCAGCACGACAGGGGCCGGCACCGGGGAGCTGTTTTTT.

The chain uses TRBV4-2 and TRBJ1-6, with D unclear. CDR1 and CDR2 from the germline V gene are LGHNA and YNFKEQ. The V and J ends lost 3 bases and 6 bases respectively, with 21 bases between them. CDR3 length equals 18 residues. The CDR3 bases are TGTGCCAGCAGCCATCCTTCTCCTCTACAGACCGGTAATTCACCCCTCCACTTT. Translation gives CASSHPSPLQTGNSPLHF.

The chain employs TRBV28 and TRBJ1-5; D is perhaps TRBD1 (5 bases). Germline loops: CDR1 MDHEN, CDR2 SYDVKM. With 1 base removed from V and 2 bases from J, the gap between germline ends came to 12 bases. The CDR3 has 16 amino acids. Here the CDR3 DNA reads TGTGCCAGCAGTTTATCCCGCAGGGTCCGCAATCAGCCCCAGCATTTT. Amino acids: CASSLSRRVRNQPQHF.

The chain combines TRBV4-1 with TRBJ1-5; tentatively, D is TRBD1 (6 bases). Trimming took 0 bases from V and 2 from J, leaving 11 bases between them. Germline V gives CDR1 MGHRA, CDR2 YSYEKL. This CDR3 contains 16 residues. CDR3 amino acids: CASSQDQGTGNQPQHF. CDR3 in DNA: TGCGCCAGCAGCCAAGATCAGGGGACGGGCAATCAGCCCCAGCATTTT.